The entry that follows covers one T cell receptor beta chain sequence. Its antigen has not been determined. The input lacks base qualities; no much larger clone sits a single base away. These data come from a study of blood T cells in healthy people across ages (dated by TCRdb to 2015 to 2017). About the study as a whole: In model experiments, roughly one uniquely barcoded TCR beta cDNA molecule per two T cells was captured by template switching. To track age-related changes in TCR beta repertoire diversity, the study relied on deep sequencing normalized with unique cDNA molecular identifiers. The donors were divided into four age groups: young (average approximately 17 years), middle-aged (about 39), aged (around 67) and long-lived (around 80). To avoid experimental bias, donors of different ages were randomly spread across the sequencing lanes. Two additional independent replicas of 1 million unique cDNA reads from the same blood draw were analyzed for two donors (one aged 18 to 29 and one aged 80 or older). The investigation overall reported the following: Donor CMV infection status was unknown, potentially confounding age-related changes in expanded clonotypes. As age increased, observed TCR beta diversity per million T cells dropped in a roughly linear way, and a significant reduction was already evident by age 40. Conclusive comparison of naive and antigen-experienced compartments was prevented by the profiling of bulk unsorted PBMCs. Compared with the aged group, the long-lived group had more naive CD4+ T cells, fewer expanded clones and increased TCR diversity, suggesting age selection. Estimates of total diversity based on one million sequenced T cells were considered lower bounds and underestimates. Observed TCR beta diversity correlated strongly with the percentage of naive T cells measured by flow cytometry.

The donors were roughly 39 Caucasian individuals from Russia, aged roughly 6 to 100 years, who were systemically healthy. Each donor gave ten milliliters of peripheral blood, collected into EDTA-treated Vacutainer tubes. Ficoll-Paque density-gradient centrifugation was used to isolate PBMCs, with at least 6 million obtained per sample. Total RNA was extracted from PBMCs with Trizol reagent, with at least 6 micrograms obtained per sample. For every donor, an aliquot of PBMCs went through flow cytometry to measure the percentages of naive CD45RAhigh/CD27high T cells. The library relied on 5' RACE. The second PCR ran for about 6 to 11 cycles and used a J-beta primer mix along with a sample-barcoded 5' primer. Each TCR beta cDNA molecule received a unique molecular identifier from a template-switch 5' adaptor carrying 12 random nucleotides. Each sample yielded at least 3 million CDR3-containing paired-end reads. The Mint cDNA synthesis kit, primed by a TRBC-specific oligonucleotide, was used to synthesize first-strand cDNA from all RNA. All cDNA was treated with uracil-DNA glycosylase and then went through a first 18-cycle PCR with the universal primers M1SS and BC2_uni_R. As for the original processing: For normalization, 1 million high-quality reads were randomly selected from each sample, with every read carrying a distinct molecular identifier. Instead of being binned into consensus sequences, reads that shared molecular identifiers were thrown out. MiTCR, with a Q25 quality threshold and the strictest error-elimination algorithm, was used for CDR3 identification, clonotype clustering and error correction. A nonparametric unseen species model with Euler transformation was used to estimate a lower bound on total TCR beta diversity. TCRdb redid the processing of the public reads, applying fastp at Q25 and MiXCR, and retained in-frame beta chains. A single entry per CDR3 protein holds the most common genes and DNA from its merged rows. For this entry, the V and J calls and clone size follow TCRdb and not the study's own pipeline. Within this sample are 1.5 million to 2 million distinct CDR3 sequences, with more than 35% of them counted one time only. The top ten hold roughly 23% of the sample.

Germline trimming amounts to 4 bases on V and 4 bases on J, with 6 as the count of junction bases outside the gene matches. Counted from cysteine to phenylalanine, this CDR3 has 15 amino acids. Only the CDR3 region is kept as DNA, spanning 45 bases read in frame from base 1. As encoded in the germline V gene, CDR1 is MDHEN while CDR2 is SYDVKM. The chain is assembled from TRBV28 and TRBJ2-5, with TRBD1 matching 10 junction bases. The sequence came from a human donor in good health. Material for sequencing was blood. Here is the DNA: TGTGCCAGCAGTTCCGCAGGACAGGGGGGAGAGACCCAGTACTTC. Its protein reads: CASSSAGQGGETQYF.